Each of the 6 T cell receptor beta chains below was sequenced from the same sample in a study of blood T cells in healthy people across ages. Combining a sample-barcoded 5' primer with a J-beta primer mix, a second PCR ran for roughly 6 to 11 cycles. TCRdb reanalysed the 5' RACE reads using MiXCR and keeps one entry per CDR3 protein. The top ten clones hold over 10% of a sample with approximately 900,000 distinct CDR3 sequences, under 50% of them seen once. The sequencing sample was made of blood. The receptor set was obtained from a man aged 25 to 40 in good health.

V and J are TRBV2 and TRBJ2-3; 7 bases align to TRBD2. The CDR3 length is 13 residues. Germline assignment: CDR1 SNHLY and CDR2 FYNNEI. With V trimmed by 5 bases and J by 4 bases, 3 bases remained unmatched. The CDR3 reads CASSSGNPDTQYF. The CDR3 nucleotides read TGTGCCAGCAGTAGCGGGAACCCAGATACGCAGTATTTT.

V gene TRBV4-1 combines with J gene TRBJ2-1; the D is unclear. Trimming left V 4 bases short and J 12 bases short, with 13 bases between. The length of the CDR3 is 12 residues. Germline V lookup: CDR1 MGHRA, CDR2 YSYEKL. The CDR3, as DNA: TGCGCCAGCAGCCCCGTATGGGATGGGCAGTTCTTC. Its translation is CASSPVWDGQFF.

The chain combines TRBV12-3 or TRBV12-4 with TRBJ1-2; no clear D gene. The length of the CDR3 is 17 residues. Trimming stripped 0 bases from V and 0 bases from J, with 14 bases between. The CDR3 region has the DNA TGTGCCAGCAGTTTAGCTGGGCTTTCTTTATCTAACTATGGCTACACCTTC. Amino acid sequence: CASSLAGLSLSNYGYTF.

V and J are TRBV24-1 and TRBJ2-1; D may be TRBD2 (5 bases). CDR3 length equals 15 residues. CDR1 and CDR2 (germline): KGHDR, SFDVKD. V was cut by 1 base and J by 7 bases, with 13 bases left in between. The CDR3 bases are TGTGCCACCAGTGATTTTGAGGGCCCGGGTAATGAGCAGTTCTTC. Encoded protein: CATSDFEGPGNEQFF.

V and J are TRBV7-2 and TRBJ1-3; possibly TRBD1 for D (6 bases). The CDR3 sequence is 15 residues long. V lost 1 base and J lost 3, with 10 bases in between. Looked up from germline, CDR1 is SGHTA and CDR2 is FQGNSA. As DNA, the CDR3 is TGTGCCAGCAGCTTAGGGCGGACAGTTGGAAACACCATATATTTT. This translates into CASSLGRTVGNTIYF. The full variable domain, rest sourced from reference TRBV7-2 and TRBJ1-3, is GAGVSQSPSNKVTEKGKDVELRCDPISGHTALYWYRQSLGQGLEFLIYFQGNSAPDKSGLPSDRFSAERTGGSVSTLTIQRTQQEDSAVYLCASSLGRTVGNTIYFGEGSWLTVV.

This sequence joins TRBV6-5 and TRBJ2-7; 14 bases align to TRBD2. With the DNA end fitting TRBJ2-5 better, the J assignment may be wrong. Germline V gene sequence: CDR1 MNHEY, CDR2 SVGAGI. The CDR3 runs 17 residues. The CDR3 reads CASSYSGTSGRQETQYF. The DNA of the CDR3 is TGTGCCAGCAGTTACTCCGGGACTAGCGGGAGACAAGAGACCCAGTACTTC.